Given below is one T cell receptor (beta chain) in context. Its antigen remains unknown. TCRdb independently ran MiXCR on the 5' RACE reads; one entry per CDR3 protein. The sample includes about 390,000 distinct CDR3 sequences, roughly 15% seen only once; the top ten take 20% to 25%. The data were taken from a study of T-cell memory formation after mild COVID-19. Study outcomes and limitations: Clones shrinking from day 15 to 85 showed even CD4/CD8 mixes; later expanders tilted CD4+.

Source material: PBMCs or a T cell subset sorted from them (not recorded which). This TCR derives from a man in his late teens or twenties who had mild COVID-19 (a few samples of this study predate the infection). Cell type and time point are not known.

The CDR3: CAITQGGNEQFF. The CDR3 nucleotides are TGTGCCATCACACAGGGGGGCAATGAGCAGTTCTTC. This chain joins TRBV10-3 and TRBJ2-1; 8 nucleotides agree with TRBD1. The J segment lost 6 bases and the V segment lost 7 bases, leaving 2 bases of the junction unmatched. In germline, CDR1 is ENHRY, CDR2 SYGVKD. The CDR3 runs 12 residues.